The T cell receptor beta chain described here comes from a study of blood T cell repertoires in COVID-19. At the level of the study: Donors in the United States, Italy and Spain gave samples during acute or convalescent COVID-19. Nucleic acid was either cDNA or gDNA, and it came from T cells, B-cell-depleted T cells, or PBMCs.

This CDR3 is built from 14 residues. V dropped 6 bases and J dropped 8 bases, with 17 bases sitting between them. Germline V lookup: CDR1 SGHRS, CDR2 YFSETQ. In the authors' workflow: Scientists estimated how many nucleated cells there were by amplifying reference gene primers. The data were produced by immunoSEQ multiplex PCR, yet TCRdb's version contains in-frame clones alone and is incomplete. The V and J calls and clone size come from that table; D and trimming were worked out from the DNA. The repertoire holds about 24,000 clones, about 88% seen once, with 25% to 30% in the top ten. The V gene is TRBV5-1, the J gene TRBJ2-2; tentatively, D is TRBD2 (5 bases). This TCR was recovered from a man between 70 and 80 years old with COVID-19, enrolled during active disease. Sequenced: peripheral blood. The CDR3 here is CASKVDARVGELFF. CDR3 in DNA: TGCGCCAGCAAAGTCGACGCGAGGGTGGGGGAGCTGTTTTTT.